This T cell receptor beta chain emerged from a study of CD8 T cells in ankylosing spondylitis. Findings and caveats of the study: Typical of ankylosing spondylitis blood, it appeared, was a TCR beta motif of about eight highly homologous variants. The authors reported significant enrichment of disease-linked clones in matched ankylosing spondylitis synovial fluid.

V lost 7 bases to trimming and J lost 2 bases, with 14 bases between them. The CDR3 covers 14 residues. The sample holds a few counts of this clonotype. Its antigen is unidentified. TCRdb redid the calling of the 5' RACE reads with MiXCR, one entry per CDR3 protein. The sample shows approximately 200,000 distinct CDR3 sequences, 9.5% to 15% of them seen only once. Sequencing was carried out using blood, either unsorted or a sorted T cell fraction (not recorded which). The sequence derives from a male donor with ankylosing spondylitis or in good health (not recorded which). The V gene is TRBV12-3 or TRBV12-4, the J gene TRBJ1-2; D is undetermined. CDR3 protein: CASMEALGNYGYTF. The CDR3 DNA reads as TGTGCCAGCATGGAAGCCCTTGGGAACTATGGCTACACCTTC.